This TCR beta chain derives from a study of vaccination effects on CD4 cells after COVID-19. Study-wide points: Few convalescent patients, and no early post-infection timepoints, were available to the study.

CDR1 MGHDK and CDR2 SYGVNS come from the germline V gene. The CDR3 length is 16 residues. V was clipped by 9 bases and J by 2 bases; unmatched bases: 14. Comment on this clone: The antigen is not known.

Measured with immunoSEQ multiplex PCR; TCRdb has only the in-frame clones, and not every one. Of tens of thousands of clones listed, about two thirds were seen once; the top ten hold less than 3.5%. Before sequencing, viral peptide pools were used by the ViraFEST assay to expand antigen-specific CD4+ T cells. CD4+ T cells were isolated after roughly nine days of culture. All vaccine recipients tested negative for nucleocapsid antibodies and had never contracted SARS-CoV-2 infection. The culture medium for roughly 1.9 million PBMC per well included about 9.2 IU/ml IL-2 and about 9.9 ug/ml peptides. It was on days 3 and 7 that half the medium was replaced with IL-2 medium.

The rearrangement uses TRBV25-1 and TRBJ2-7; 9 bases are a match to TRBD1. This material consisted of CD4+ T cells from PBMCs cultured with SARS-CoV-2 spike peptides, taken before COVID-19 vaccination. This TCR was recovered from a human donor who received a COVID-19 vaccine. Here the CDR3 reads CASEPYRDREAYEQYF. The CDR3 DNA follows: TGTGCCAGTGAACCGTACCGGGACAGGGAGGCCTACGAGCAGTACTTC.